Listed here are 5 T cell receptor beta chains from one sample, sequenced in a study of cytomegalovirus exposure and HLA in healthy donors. Amplification used 60 Vbeta primers and 13 Jbeta primers. Generated by immunoSEQ multiplex PCR, the TCRdb table keeps only in-frame clones and is missing some. The sample includes 150,000 to 200,000 clones, over 60% of them seen just once. The sample was PBMCs. The origin of the receptors is a man younger than 35 in good health and CMV-seronegative.

This clone occurred once. The chain is built from TRBV18 and TRBJ2-3; 9 bases agree with TRBD2. Germline CDR1 and CDR2: KGHSH and LQKENI. The CDR3 has 14 residues. J gave up 2 bases and V 6 bases, and 3 bases lay outside the gene matches. CDR3 bases: TGTGCCAGCTCTCTAGCGGGGTACACAGATACGCAGTATTTT. Translation gives CASSLAGYTDTQYF.

V and J are TRBV29-1 and TRBJ2-3; 10 positions match TRBD1. Near its end, the DNA agrees better with TRBJ1-5, so the J call may be wrong. CDR1 SQVTM and CDR2 ANQGSEA come from the germline V gene. The CDR3 is 14 amino acids. The CDR3 coding sequence is TGCAGCGTCGGACAGGGGGGATTAGCGGATACGCAGCATTTT. Translated, it gives CSVGQGGLADTQHF.

This chain connects TRBV28 to TRBJ1-2, with 8 nucleotides matching TRBD1. This CDR3 has 12 residues. Trimming took 5 bases from V and 6 from J; bases not matched to a gene: 2. Germline V gene sequence: CDR1 MDHEN, CDR2 SYDVKM. CDR3 region: CASSPGGDGYTF. As DNA, the CDR3 is TGTGCCAGCAGTCCAGGGGGCGATGGCTACACCTTC.

This clone has just one count. V and J are TRBV29-1 and TRBJ2-5, with a weak D call TRBD1 (5 bases). The J call may be mistaken, given a closer DNA end match to TRBJ2-7. Germline V CDR1 and CDR2: SQVTM, ANQGSEA. CDR3 size: 13 residues. The CDR3 reads CSVGKGAAYEQYF. In nucleotides, the CDR3 is TGCAGCGTGGGAAAAGGGGCAGCCTACGAGCAGTACTTC.

This chain uses TRBV27 with TRBJ2-7; 8 positions match TRBD2. The germline V gene encodes CDR1 MNHEY and CDR2 SMNVEV (reference sequence). The CDR3 totals 16 residues. Trimming took 5 bases from V and 5 from J; bases not matched to a gene: 14. Written as DNA, the CDR3 is TGTGCCAGCAGTAGTCCCACGAGGCTAGCGGGTCACGAGCAGTACTTC. Its protein is CASSSPTRLAGHEQYF.